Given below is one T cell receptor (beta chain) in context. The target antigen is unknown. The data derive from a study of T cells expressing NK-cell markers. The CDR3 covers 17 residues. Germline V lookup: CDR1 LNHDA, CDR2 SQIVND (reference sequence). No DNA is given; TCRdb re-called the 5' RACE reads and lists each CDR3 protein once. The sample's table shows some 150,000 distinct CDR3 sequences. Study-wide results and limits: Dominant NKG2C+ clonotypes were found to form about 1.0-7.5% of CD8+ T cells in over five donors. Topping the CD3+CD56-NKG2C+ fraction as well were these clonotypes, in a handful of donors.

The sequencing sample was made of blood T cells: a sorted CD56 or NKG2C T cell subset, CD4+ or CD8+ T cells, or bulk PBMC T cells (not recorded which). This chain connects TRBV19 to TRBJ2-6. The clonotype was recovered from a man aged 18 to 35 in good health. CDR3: CASSIPFQISGANVLTF.